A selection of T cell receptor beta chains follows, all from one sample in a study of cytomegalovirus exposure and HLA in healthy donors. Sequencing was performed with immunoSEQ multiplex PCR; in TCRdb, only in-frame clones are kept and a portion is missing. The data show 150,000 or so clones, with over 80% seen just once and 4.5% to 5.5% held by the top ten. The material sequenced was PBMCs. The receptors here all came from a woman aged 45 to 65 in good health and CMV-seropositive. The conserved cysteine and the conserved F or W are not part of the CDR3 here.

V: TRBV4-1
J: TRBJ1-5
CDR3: ASSQDKGIRQPQH

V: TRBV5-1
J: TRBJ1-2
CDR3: ASSQDSNGYT

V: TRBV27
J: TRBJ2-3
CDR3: ASMDRPMSTDTQY

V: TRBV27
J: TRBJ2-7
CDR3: ASSPKYGAGGGSYEQY

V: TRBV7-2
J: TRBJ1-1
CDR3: ASSTPGFTEAF

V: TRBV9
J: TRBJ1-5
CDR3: ASSVEGRAGQPQH

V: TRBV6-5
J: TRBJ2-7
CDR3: ASRQGQASSYEQY

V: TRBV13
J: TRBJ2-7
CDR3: ASSLSSYEQY

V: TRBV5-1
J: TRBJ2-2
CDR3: ASSSGVAANTGELF

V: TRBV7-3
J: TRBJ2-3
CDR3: ASSPPSSDTQY

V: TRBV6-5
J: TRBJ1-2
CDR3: ASREGGSGYGYT

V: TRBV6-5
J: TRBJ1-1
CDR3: ASRTTGPLTEAF

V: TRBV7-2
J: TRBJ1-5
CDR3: ASSFRSGNQPQH

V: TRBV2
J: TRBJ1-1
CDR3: ASSERDSPYTEAF

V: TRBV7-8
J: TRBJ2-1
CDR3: ASSYPSKRGFSYNEQF

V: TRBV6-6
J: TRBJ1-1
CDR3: ASRKTGTNTEAF

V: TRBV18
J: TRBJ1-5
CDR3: ASSSPEKRQPQH

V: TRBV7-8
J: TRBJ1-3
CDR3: ASSLRQGNTIY

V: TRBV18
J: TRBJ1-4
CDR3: ASSLSPGNSEKLF

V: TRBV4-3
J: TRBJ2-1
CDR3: ASSQDHSGGLNEQF

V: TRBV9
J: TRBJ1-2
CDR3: ASSVDQGIASYGYT

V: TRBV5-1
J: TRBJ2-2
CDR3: ASSLSSGRNTGELF

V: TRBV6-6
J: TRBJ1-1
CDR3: ASSPYRENTEAF

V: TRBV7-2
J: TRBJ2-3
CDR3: ASSLGTSTDTQY

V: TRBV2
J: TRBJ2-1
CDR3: AAESGGADEQF

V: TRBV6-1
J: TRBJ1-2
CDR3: ASSDTRTGGHGYT

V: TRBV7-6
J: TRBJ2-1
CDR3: ASSFSRDREDEQF

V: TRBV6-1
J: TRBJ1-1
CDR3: ASSEVRSEAF

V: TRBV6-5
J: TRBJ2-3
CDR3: ASSRRGDTQY

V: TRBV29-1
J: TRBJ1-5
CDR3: SVGWGTGNQPQH

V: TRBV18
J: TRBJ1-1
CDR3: ASSPRSDTEAF

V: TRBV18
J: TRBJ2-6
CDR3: ASSPVEAGANVLT

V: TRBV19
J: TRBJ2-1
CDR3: ASTVTSGSYNEQF

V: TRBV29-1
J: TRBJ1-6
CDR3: SVEDYWEGSGSPLH

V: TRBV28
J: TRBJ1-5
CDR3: ASSSVTQPQH

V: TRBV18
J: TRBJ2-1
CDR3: ASSPGQGWDDNEQF

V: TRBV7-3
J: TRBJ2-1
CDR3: ASSLGQGTYNEQF

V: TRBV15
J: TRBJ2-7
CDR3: ATSRDRGAPTYEQY

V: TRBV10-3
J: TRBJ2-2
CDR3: AISESTAGELF

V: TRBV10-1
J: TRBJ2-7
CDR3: ASSGSTGGGNEQY